Listed below are T cell receptor beta chains from one sample, sequenced in a study of shared clonotypes between healthy human individuals. Here immunoSEQ multiplex PCR was the method, and the copy in TCRdb shows in-frame clones only, minus some. This sample carries about 460,000 clones, around 77% of them seen once, and the ten largest clones take more than 10%. Sequenced sample: PBMCs. Receptors originate from a woman aged 40 to 49 in good health. Some clones in this sample may be carry-over from other donors' samples. Each CDR3 is given with its conserved first and last residue. A D gene is named only where the DNA matches it firmly. Clone size is not always given. Where it is, it says once, few, many or a class for expanded clones.

D	V	size	J	DNA	CDR3
NA	TRBV29-1	NA	TRBJ2-4	TGCAGCGTTGAAAAGGATCAGGATCAGTACTTC	CSVEKDQDQYF
NA	TRBV5-4	once	TRBJ1-4	TGTGCCAGCAGCTTGGCGGGCAGTGGAACTAATGAAAAACTGTTTTTT	CASSLAGSGTNEKLFF
NA	TRBV7-8	few	TRBJ2-1	TGTGCCAGCAGTTCCTTCAATGAGCAGTTCTTC	CASSSFNEQFF
NA	TRBV18	NA	TRBJ2-5	TGTGCCAGCTCACCGGTGGAGCAAGAGACCCAGTACTTC	CASSPVEQETQYF
NA	TRBV5-1	NA	TRBJ1-3	TGCGCCAGCAGTGAAGGGCAACGGAGCTCTGGAAACACCATATATTTT	CASSEGQRSSGNTIYF
NA	TRBV19	NA	TRBJ2-1	TGTGCCAGTAGTACCGACCAGAGCTCCTACAATGAGCAGTTCTTC	CASSTDQSSYNEQFF
NA	TRBV19	few	TRBJ2-5	TGTGCCAGTAGTACCCAAGAGACCCAGTACTTC	CASSTQETQYF
NA	TRBV6-1	NA	TRBJ2-7	TGTGCCAGCAGTGGAGGACGGCCTCTCGAGCAGTACTTC	CASSGGRPLEQYF
TRBD2	TRBV28	NA	TRBJ2-1	TGTGCCAGCAGTTTATGGGCGGGGGCCTACAATGAGCAGTTCTTC	CASSLWAGAYNEQFF
TRBD2	TRBV7-9	NA	TRBJ2-1	TGTGCCAGCAGCCGATATAGCGGGGCAGACAATGAGCAGTTCTTC	CASSRYSGADNEQFF
NA	TRBV5-6	NA	TRBJ2-1	TGTGCCAGCAGCCGAAGGACCCGCAGTATTGAGCAGTTCTTC	CASSRRTRSIEQFF
NA	TRBV6-1	few	TRBJ1-2	TGTGCCAGCAGTAAACCTCAGGTCTATGGCTACACCTTC	CASSKPQVYGYTF
NA	TRBV7-3	NA	TRBJ1-1	TGTGCCAGCAGCGGAGGGCCAGGGTCCACTGAAGCTTTCTTT	CASSGGPGSTEAFF
NA	TRBV2	NA	TRBJ1-1	TGTGCCAGCAGGGCGGAACAGGGAACTGAAGCTTTCTTT	CASRAEQGTEAFF
NA	TRBV2	NA	TRBJ2-7	TGTGCCAGCAGTTCCACAGGGCCCCCCTACGAGCAGTACTTC	CASSSTGPPYEQYF
TRBD1	TRBV7-3	NA	TRBJ2-1	TGTGCCAGCAGCTCCGACAGGGGGTTATACAATGAGCAGTTCTTC	CASSSDRGLYNEQFF
NA	TRBV27	NA	TRBJ2-7	TGTGCCAACAGTTTAGCCCCGACAGTATCCTCTGTCTACGAGCAGTACTTC	CANSLAPTVSSVYEQYF
TRBD2	TRBV6-1	NA	TRBJ2-1	TGTGCCAGCAGTGAAGAGCTCCTAGCGGGAGACCAAACCAGAACCCGGTTCTTC	CASSEELLAGDQTRTRFF
NA	TRBV18	many	TRBJ1-1	TGTGCCAGCTCACCCCAAGCAGCATGGAACACTGAAGCTTTCTTT	CASSPQAAWNTEAFF
NA	TRBV19	NA	TRBJ1-2	TGTGCCAGTAGTAAAGGGTCGGCTAACTATGGCTACACCTTC	CASSKGSANYGYTF
NA	TRBV2	NA	TRBJ2-4	TGTGCCAGCAGTGAAAGGGGGTGGGCAGCCGCCAAAAACATTCAGTACTTC	CASSERGWAAAKNIQYF
NA	TRBV30	NA	TRBJ1-1	TGTGCCTGGAGCGAAGGGAAGGGCACTGAAGCTTTCTTT	CAWSEGKGTEAFF
NA	TRBV5-1	NA	TRBJ2-3	TGCGCCAGCAGCTCCCAAGGCGGGACCGCAGAGTATTTT	CASSSQGGTAEYF
NA	TRBV7-3	NA	TRBJ1-2	TGTGCCAGCAGCTTAGGAGGGGAGGGAGCTAACTATGGCTACACCTTC	CASSLGGEGANYGYTF
NA	TRBV28	NA	TRBJ2-7	TGTGCCAGCAGAGAGCAGGTTAGGGTCGAGCAGTACTTC	CASREQVRVEQYF
NA	TRBV18	NA	TRBJ1-3	TGTGCCAGCTCCACCAGAGGGGGGAAGACTGGAAACACCATATATTTT	CASSTRGGKTGNTIYF
NA	TRBV27	NA	TRBJ2-2	TGTGCCAGCAGTTTATCTCCCGGGGCCGGGGAGCTGTTTTTT	CASSLSPGAGELFF
NA	TRBV6-5	NA	TRBJ2-7	TGTGCCAGCAGTTCCGGGACCACCTACGAGCAGTACTTC	CASSSGTTYEQYF
NA	TRBV19	NA	TRBJ1-5	TGTGCCAGTAGTATAGCAGAAGGTAGCAATCAGCCCCAGCATTTT	CASSIAEGSNQPQHF